The 6 T cell receptor beta chains presented below share a single source sample, sequenced in a study of memory CD4+ T cells and cytomegalovirus serostatus (dated by TCRdb to the late 2010s). Receptors were amplified or captured by the immunoSEQ multiplex PCR assay. Entries here come from immuneACCESS through TCRdb and include only in-frame sequences with V and J called. Some clones fail to appear in such tables; in the studies checked, an unresolved V gene covers under half of the shortfall, and the cause of the remainder is unknown. The sample table records around 50,000 clones; roughly 80% of these occur just once. The leading ten clones occupy 1.2% of the sample. Single viable CD3+CD4+CD8-CD45RO+ cells were sorted as memory CD4+ T cells on a FACSAria II. Specimen: memory CD4+ T cells from blood. These receptors came from an adult in good health and CMV-seropositive.

V usage is TRBV4-2 and J usage is TRBJ1-2, with D unclear. Trimming took 0 bases from V and 4 from J, leaving 9 bases between them. The germline CDR1 and CDR2 sequences are LGHNA and YNFKEQ. The CDR3 spans 14 residues. DNA for the CDR3: TGTGCCAGCAGCCAAGACGGGGAACTCTATGGCTACACCTTC. Its translation is CASSQDGELYGYTF.

The chain is built from TRBV15 and TRBJ2-5; D ambiguous. Germline V gene sequence: CDR1 LNHNV, CDR2 YYDKDF (reference sequence). This CDR3 contains 13 residues. With 0 bases removed from V and 5 bases from J, the gap between germline ends came to 7 bases. For the CDR3, the DNA is TGTGCCACCAGCAGAGATCCGAGGGAGACCCAGTACTTC. Encoded protein: CATSRDPRETQYF. The entire variable domain, with the rest obtained from reference TRBV15 and TRBJ2-5, is as follows: DAMVIQNPRYQVTQFGKPVTLSCSQTLNHNVMYWYQQKSSQAPKLLFHYYDKDFNNEADTPDNFQSRRPNTSFCFLDIRSPGLGDTAMYLCATSRDPRETQYFGPGTRLLVL.

The chain uses TRBV15 and TRBJ2-5; D gene uncertain. The V gene lost 1 base and the J gene lost 4 bases, with 7 bases spanning the gap. The V gene's germline CDR1 is LNHNV and CDR2 YYDKDF (reference sequence). This CDR3 has 13 residues. In DNA, the CDR3 is TGTGCCACCAGCAGAGTTCGTAGAGAGACCCAGTACTTC. This translates into CATSRVRRETQYF.

This chain links TRBV2 with TRBJ2-3, with 9 bases that match TRBD1. The CDR3 is 13 amino acids. Per germline, CDR1 SNHLY and CDR2 FYNNEI. J lost 5 bases, V lost 8 bases, and 5 bases had no gene match. CDR3 sequence reads: CASGQGPRDTQYF. As DNA, the CDR3 is TGTGCCAGCGGACAGGGGCCGCGAGATACGCAGTATTTT.

This clone was observed a few times. The rearrangement joins TRBV2 to TRBJ2-6; 9 positions match TRBD1. Trimming cost V 5 bases and J 2 bases; bases outside gene matches: 7. From germline, CDR1 is SNHLY and CDR2 FYNNEI. CDR3 size: 17 residues. The CDR3: CASSTPRDRAGANVLTF. CDR3 coding DNA: TGTGCCAGCAGTACCCCGAGGGACAGGGCTGGGGCCAACGTCCTGACTTTC.

The J gene is TRBJ2-3, the V gene TRBV18; 7 nucleotides line up with TRBD1. With 6 bases clipped from V and 4 bases from J, the junction kept 16 bases outside the gene matches. There are 17 residues in the CDR3. Germline V gene lookup returns CDR1 KGHSH and CDR2 LQKENI. In DNA form, the CDR3 reads TGTGCCAGCTCCGGAAGCCGAACAGGGGCCCCGTCAGATACGCAGTATTTT. Protein: CASSGSRTGAPSDTQYF.